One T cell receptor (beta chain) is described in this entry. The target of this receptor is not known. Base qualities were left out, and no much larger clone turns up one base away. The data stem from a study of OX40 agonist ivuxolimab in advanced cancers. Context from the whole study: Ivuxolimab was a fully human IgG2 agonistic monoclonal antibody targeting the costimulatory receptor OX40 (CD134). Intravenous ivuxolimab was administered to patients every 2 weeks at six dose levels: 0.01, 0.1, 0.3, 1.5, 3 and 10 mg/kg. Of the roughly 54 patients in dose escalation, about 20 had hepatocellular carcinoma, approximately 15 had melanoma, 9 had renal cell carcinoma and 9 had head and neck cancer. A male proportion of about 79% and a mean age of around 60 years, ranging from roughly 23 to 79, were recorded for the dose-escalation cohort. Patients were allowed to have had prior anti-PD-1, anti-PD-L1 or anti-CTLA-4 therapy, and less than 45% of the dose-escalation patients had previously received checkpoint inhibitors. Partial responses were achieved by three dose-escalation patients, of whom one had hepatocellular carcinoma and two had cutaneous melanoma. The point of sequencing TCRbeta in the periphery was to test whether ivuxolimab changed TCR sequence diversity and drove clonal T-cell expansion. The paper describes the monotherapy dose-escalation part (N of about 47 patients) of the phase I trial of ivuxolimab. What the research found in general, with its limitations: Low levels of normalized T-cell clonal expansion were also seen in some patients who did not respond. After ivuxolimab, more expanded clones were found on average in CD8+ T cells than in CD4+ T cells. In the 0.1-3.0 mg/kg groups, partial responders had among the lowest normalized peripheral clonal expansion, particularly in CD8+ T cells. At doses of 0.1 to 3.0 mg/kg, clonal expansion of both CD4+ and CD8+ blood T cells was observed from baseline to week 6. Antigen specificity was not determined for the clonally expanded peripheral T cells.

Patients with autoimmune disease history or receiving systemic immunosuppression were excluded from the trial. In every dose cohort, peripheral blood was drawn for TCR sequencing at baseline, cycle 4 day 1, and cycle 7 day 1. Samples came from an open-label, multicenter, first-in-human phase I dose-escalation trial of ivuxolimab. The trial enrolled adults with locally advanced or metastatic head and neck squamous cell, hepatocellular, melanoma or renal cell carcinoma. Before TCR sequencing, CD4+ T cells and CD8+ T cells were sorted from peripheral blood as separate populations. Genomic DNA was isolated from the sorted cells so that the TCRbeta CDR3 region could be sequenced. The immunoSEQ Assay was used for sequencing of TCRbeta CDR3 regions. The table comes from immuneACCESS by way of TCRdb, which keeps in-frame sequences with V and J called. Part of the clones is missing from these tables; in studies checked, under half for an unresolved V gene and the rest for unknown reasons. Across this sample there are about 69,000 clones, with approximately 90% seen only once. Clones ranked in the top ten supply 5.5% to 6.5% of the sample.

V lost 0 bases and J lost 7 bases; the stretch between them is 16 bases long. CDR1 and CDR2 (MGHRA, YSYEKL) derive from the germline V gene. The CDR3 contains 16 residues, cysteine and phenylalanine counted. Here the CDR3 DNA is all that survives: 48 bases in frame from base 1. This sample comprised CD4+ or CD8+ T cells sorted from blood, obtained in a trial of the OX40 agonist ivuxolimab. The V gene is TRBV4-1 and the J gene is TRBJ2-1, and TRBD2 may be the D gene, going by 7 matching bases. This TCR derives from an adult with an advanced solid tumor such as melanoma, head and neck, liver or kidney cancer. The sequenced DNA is TGCGCCAGCAGCCAAGAGGGGGCGGGAGTAGGTAATGAGCAGTTCTTC. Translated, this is CASSQEGAGVGNEQFF.